The rows below give T cell receptor beta chains drawn from one sample of a study of vaccination effects on CD4 cells after COVID-19. Clones were read by immunoSEQ multiplex PCR, and TCRdb kept only the in-frame ones, dropping some. The data show about 45,000 clones, with 65% to 70% seen just once and 30% to 40% held by the top ten. For these receptors, no antigen is known. This specimen consisted of CD4+ T cells from PBMCs cultured with a peptide pool, obtained before COVID-19 vaccination. These receptors all come from a human donor who had a prior SARS-CoV-2 infection. Each CDR3 is given without its conserved first and last residue. Where a row states a size, it is once, few, many or the class of an expanded clone; other rows omit it.

clone size	V gene	J gene	CDR3 protein
few	TRBV5-6	TRBJ2-3	ASSLAFAGGPPGTDTQY
NA	TRBV28	TRBJ1-5	ASSSGGQGSSQPQH
few	TRBV19	TRBJ1-1	ASSINRGNTEAF
NA	TRBV4-3	TRBJ2-1	ASSQEPPTSGSYNEQF
NA	TRBV7-9	TRBJ2-3	ASSLEDRYTDTQY
NA	TRBV6-5	TRBJ1-1	ASSSGAGIGTEAF
few	TRBV5-4	TRBJ1-2	ASSLSSGINGYT
NA	TRBV24-1	TRBJ2-3	ATSDSATRTSGGASTDTQY
NA	TRBV27	TRBJ2-7	ASSFLDSYEQY
few	TRBV7-2	TRBJ1-1	ASSFVQGGTEAF
NA	TRBV6-6	TRBJ1-5	ASNRGGRFVRRSQH
NA	TRBV30	TRBJ2-1	AWSGFRGSYNEQF
few	TRBV7-3	TRBJ2-6	ASSSGGISGANVLT
NA	TRBV21-1	TRBJ2-4	ASSRQGLAKNIQY
NA	TRBV5-5	TRBJ1-4	ASSPRVRGNEKLF
once	TRBV7-2	TRBJ2-1	ASSFRRGLHNEQF
NA	TRBV6-6	TRBJ2-7	ASSYSSSEQY
NA	TRBV6-5	TRBJ2-7	ASSWETRSNSYEQY
few	TRBV2	TRBJ1-2	ARTGTGALYT
NA	TRBV5-4	TRBJ2-5	ASSPGQSQETQY
NA	TRBV11-2	TRBJ2-3	ASSLRPMADTQY
NA	TRBV12-3/TRBV12-4	TRBJ1-1	ASSLIGAPF
few	TRBV24-1	TRBJ2-1	ATSDGTASSYNEQF
NA	TRBV4-3	TRBJ2-2	ASSQEPGANTGELF
NA	TRBV7-9	TRBJ1-2	ASSWDRYGYT
NA	TRBV29-1	TRBJ1-4	SVEGPLNEKLF
NA	TRBV10-3	TRBJ1-4	AAGGQTNEKLF
few	TRBV5-1	TRBJ2-1	ASSLGGGSYNEQF
NA	TRBV9	TRBJ1-6	ASSVRVDSPLH
NA	TRBV18	TRBJ2-2	ASSPRGNRGAGELF
NA	TRBV7-6	TRBJ2-5	ASSPRGGLGETQY
NA	TRBV7-2	TRBJ2-7	ASSSWTSGNYEQY
NA	TRBV10-2	TRBJ1-4	ASSSQPTNEKLF
NA	TRBV7-3	TRBJ2-4	ASSLRERAKNIQY
NA	TRBV5-1	TRBJ1-1	ASSLSGWGEAF
NA	TRBV6-4	TRBJ2-3	ASAAGTTQY